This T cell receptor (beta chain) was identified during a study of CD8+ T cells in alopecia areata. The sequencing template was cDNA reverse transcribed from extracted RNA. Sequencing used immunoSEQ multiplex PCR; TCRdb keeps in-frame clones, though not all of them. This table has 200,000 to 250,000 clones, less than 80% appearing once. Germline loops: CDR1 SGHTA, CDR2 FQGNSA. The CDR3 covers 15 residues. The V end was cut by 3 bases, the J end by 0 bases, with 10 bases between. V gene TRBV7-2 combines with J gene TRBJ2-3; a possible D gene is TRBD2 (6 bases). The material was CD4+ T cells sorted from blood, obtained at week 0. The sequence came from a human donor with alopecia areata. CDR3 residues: CASSLGGLSTDTQYF. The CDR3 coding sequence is TGTGCCAGCAGCTTGGGGGGATTGAGCACAGATACGCAGTATTTT.